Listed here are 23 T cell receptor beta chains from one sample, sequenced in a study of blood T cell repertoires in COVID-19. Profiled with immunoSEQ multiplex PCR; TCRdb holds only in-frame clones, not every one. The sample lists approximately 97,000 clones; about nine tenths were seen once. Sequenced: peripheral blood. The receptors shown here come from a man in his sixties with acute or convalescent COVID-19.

Written as DNA, the CDR3 is TGTGCCAGCAGCTTTGACACCCCAAACACTGAAGCTTTCTTT. Its translation is CASSFDTPNTEAFF. The chain combines TRBV7-9 with TRBJ1-1, with unresolved D. The CDR3 extends over 14 amino acids. The germline V gene encodes CDR1 SEHNR and CDR2 FQNEAQ (reference sequence). Deletions cut 3 bases from V and 2 bases from J, with 10 bases between.

The CDR3 DNA is TGTGCCAGCAGTGACAGGGGGCTCTATCAGCCCCAGCATTTT. This gives the protein CASSDRGLYQPQHF. The chain employs TRBV6-1 and TRBJ1-5, with TRBD1 matching 8 bases. V trimming: 3 bases; J trimming: 5 bases; junction bases outside the gene matches: 3. Germline CDR1 MNHNS, CDR2 SASEGT. The CDR3 loop spans 14 amino acids.

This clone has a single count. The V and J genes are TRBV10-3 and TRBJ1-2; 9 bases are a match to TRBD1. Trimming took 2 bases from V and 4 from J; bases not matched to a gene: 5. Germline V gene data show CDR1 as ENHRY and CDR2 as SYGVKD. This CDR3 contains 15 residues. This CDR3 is CAISETGTGIYGYTF. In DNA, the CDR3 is TGTGCCATCAGTGAGACCGGGACAGGGATCTATGGCTACACCTTC.

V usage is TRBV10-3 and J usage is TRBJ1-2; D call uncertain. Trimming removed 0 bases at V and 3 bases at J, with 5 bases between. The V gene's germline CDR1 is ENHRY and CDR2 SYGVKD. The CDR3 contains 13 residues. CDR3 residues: CAISESRDYGYTF. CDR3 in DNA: TGTGCCATCAGTGAGTCGAGGGACTATGGCTACACCTTC.

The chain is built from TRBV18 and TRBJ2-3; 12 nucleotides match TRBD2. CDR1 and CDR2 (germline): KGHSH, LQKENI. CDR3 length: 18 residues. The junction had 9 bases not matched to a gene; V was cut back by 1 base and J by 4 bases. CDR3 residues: CASSPLGTTSGGADTQYF. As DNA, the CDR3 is TGTGCCAGCTCACCACTGGGGACGACTAGCGGGGGAGCAGATACGCAGTATTTT.

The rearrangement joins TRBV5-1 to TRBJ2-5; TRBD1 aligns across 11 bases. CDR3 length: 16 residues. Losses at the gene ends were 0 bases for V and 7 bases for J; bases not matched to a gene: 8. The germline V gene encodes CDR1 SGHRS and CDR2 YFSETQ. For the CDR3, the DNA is TGCGCCAGCAGCTTGGATTCCCTCGGGACAGGGGGGACCCAGTACTTC. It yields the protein CASSLDSLGTGGTQYF.

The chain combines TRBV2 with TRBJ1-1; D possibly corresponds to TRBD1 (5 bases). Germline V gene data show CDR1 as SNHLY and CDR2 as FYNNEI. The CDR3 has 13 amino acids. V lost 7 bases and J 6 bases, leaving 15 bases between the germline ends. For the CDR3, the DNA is TGTGCCAGCACTCGACAGTCGGTGGCTGAAGCTTTCTTT. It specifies CASTRQSVAEAFF.

The CDR3 loop is CASSTWDRANTEAFF. CDR3 nucleotide sequence: TGTGCCAGCAGCACCTGGGACAGGGCGAACACTGAAGCTTTCTTT. The chain combines TRBV6-5 with TRBJ1-1, with 9 bases identical to TRBD1. CDR3 length: 15 amino acids. The germline V gene encodes CDR1 MNHEY and CDR2 SVGAGI. Trimming at V came to 6 bases and at J to 1 base, leaving 6 bases not matched to a gene.

CDR3 loop: CASSTNTGGSYGYTF. The DNA of the CDR3 is TGTGCCAGTAGTACCAATACAGGGGGGAGCTATGGCTACACCTTC. The chain couples TRBV19 to TRBJ1-2; 8 bases fit TRBD1. This CDR3 contains 15 residues. V dropped 4 bases and J dropped 4; count of bases not matched to a gene: 8. Per the germline V gene, CDR1 is LNHDA and CDR2 is SQIVND (reference sequence).

The DNA of the CDR3 is TGTGCCAGCAGCTCCTCCCTGGACAGGGCTTATAGCACAGATACGCAGTATTTT. Translation: CASSSSLDRAYSTDTQYF. The rearrangement links TRBV5-6 to TRBJ2-3, with 8 positions matching TRBD1. The CDR3 consists of 18 residues. Germline assignment: CDR1 SGHDT and CDR2 YYEEEE. With V trimmed by 3 bases and J by 0 bases, 12 bases remained unmatched.

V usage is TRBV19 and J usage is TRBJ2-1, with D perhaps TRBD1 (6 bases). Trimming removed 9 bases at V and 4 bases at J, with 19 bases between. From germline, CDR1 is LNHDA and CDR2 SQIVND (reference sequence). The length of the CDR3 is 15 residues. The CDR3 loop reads CASSPDRNLYNEQFF. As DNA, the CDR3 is TGTGCCAGCTCCCCAGACAGGAATTTATACAATGAGCAGTTCTTC.

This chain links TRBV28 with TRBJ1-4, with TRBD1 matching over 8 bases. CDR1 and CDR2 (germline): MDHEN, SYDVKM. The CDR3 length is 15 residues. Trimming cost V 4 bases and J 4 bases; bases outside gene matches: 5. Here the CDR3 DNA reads TGTGCCAGCAGTTCCCCGGGACAGGATAATGAAAAACTGTTTTTT. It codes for CASSSPGQDNEKLFF. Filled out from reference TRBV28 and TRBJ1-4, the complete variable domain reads DVKVTQSSRYLVKRTGEKVFLECVQDMDHENMFWYRQDPGLGLRLIYFSYDVKMKEKGDIPEGYSVSREKKERFSLILESASTNQTSMYLCASSSPGQDNEKLFFGSGTQLSVL.

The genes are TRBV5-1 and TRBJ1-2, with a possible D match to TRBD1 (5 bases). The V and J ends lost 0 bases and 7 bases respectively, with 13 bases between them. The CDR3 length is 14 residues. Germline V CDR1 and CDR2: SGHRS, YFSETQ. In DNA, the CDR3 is TGCGCCAGCAGCTTGGCCGGGCAGGGACTTGGCTACACCTTC. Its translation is CASSLAGQGLGYTF.

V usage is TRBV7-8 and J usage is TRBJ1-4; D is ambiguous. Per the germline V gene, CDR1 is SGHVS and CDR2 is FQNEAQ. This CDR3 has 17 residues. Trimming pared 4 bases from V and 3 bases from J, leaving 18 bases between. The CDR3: CASSWSSFGEANEKLFF. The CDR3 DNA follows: TGTGCCAGCAGCTGGAGCTCCTTCGGGGAGGCTAATGAAAAACTGTTTTTT. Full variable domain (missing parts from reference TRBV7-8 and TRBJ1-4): GAGVSQSPRYKVAKRGQDVALRCDPISGHVSLFWYQQALGQGPEFLTYFQNEAQLDKSGLPSDRFFAERPEGSVSTLKIQRTQQEDSAVYLCASSWSSFGEANEKLFFGSGTQLSVL.

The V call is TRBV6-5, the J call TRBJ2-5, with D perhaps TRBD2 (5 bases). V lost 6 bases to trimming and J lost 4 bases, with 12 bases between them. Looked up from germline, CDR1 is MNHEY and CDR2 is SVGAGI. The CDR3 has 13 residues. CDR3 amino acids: CASSSGIRETQYF. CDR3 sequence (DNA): TGTGCCAGCAGCTCCGGGATTCGAGAGACCCAGTACTTC.

The DNA of the CDR3 is TGTGCCAGCAGAGACAGGGCCTTCTCTGGAAACACCATATATTTT. Its translation is CASRDRAFSGNTIYF. J is TRBJ1-3 and V is TRBV2; 7 nucleotides line up with TRBD1. V was clipped by 6 bases and J by 0 bases; unmatched bases: 5. Germline lookup yields CDR1 SNHLY and CDR2 FYNNEI. CDR3 size: 15 residues.

The CDR3 DNA reads TGTGCCAGTAGTAAAGGGTACAGGGATGCCTACGAGCAGTACTTC. Its protein is CASSKGYRDAYEQYF. The V gene is TRBV19, the J gene TRBJ2-7; tentatively, D is TRBD1 (6 bases). Trimming left V 4 bases short and J 2 bases short, with 15 bases between. Germline V gene lookup returns CDR1 LNHDA and CDR2 SQIVND (reference sequence). The CDR3 has 15 residues.

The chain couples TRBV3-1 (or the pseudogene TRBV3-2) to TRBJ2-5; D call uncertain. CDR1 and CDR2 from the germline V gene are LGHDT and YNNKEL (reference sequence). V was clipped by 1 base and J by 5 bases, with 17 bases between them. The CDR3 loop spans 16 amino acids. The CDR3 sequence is CASSQGDGEIGETQYF. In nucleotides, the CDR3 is TGTGCCAGCAGCCAAGGAGACGGAGAAATTGGGGAGACCCAGTACTTC.

CDR3 sequence reads: CASSQLSPGEQFF. The CDR3 region has the DNA TGTGCCAGCAGCCAACTAAGTCCAGGGGAGCAGTTCTTC. This rearrangement joins TRBV3-1 (or the pseudogene TRBV3-2) to TRBJ2-1; TRBD1 might be the D (5 bases). This CDR3 is built from 13 residues. CDR1 is LGHDT, CDR2 YNNKEL, per germline (reference sequence). Trimming removed 2 bases from V and 10 bases from J, with 12 bases in between.

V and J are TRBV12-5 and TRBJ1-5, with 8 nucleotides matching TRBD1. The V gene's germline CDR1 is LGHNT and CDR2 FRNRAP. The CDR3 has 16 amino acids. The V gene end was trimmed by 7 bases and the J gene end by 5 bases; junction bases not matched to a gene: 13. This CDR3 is CASAVTGARVHQPQHF. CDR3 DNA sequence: TGTGCTAGTGCCGTGACAGGGGCAAGGGTTCATCAGCCCCAGCATTTT.

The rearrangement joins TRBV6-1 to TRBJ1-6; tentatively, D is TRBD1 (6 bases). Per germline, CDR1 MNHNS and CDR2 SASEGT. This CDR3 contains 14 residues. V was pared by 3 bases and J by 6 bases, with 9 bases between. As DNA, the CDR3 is TGTGCCAGCAGTGAGGACAGCTTTAATTCACCCCTCCACTTT. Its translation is CASSEDSFNSPLHF.

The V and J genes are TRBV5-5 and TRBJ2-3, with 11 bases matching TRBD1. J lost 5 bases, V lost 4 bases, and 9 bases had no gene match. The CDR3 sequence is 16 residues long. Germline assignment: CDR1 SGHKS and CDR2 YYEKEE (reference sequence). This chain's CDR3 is CASSPRRTGGIDTQYF. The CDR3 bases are TGTGCCAGCAGCCCCCGTCGGACAGGGGGCATAGATACGCAGTATTTT.

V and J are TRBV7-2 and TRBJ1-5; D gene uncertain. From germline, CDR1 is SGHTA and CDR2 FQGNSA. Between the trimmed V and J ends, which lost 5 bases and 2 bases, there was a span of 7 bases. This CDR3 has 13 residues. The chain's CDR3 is CASSVRGNQPQHF. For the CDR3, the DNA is TGTGCCAGCAGCGTCCGGGGCAATCAGCCCCAGCATTTT.